This entry lists 15 T cell receptor beta chains sequenced from one sample in a study of blood T cell repertoires in COVID-19. Repertoires were generated with immunoSEQ multiplex PCR, while TCRdb's copy carries only in-frame clones and drops some. The sample holds tens of thousands of clones, roughly 87% seen once. The sample consisted of peripheral blood. The source is a woman aged 50 to 60 with acute or convalescent COVID-19.

The chain has TRBV18 and TRBJ1-2; 7 bases line up with TRBD1. With V trimmed by 3 bases and J by 4 bases, 8 bases remained unmatched. The CDR3 has 15 amino acids. CDR1 and CDR2 from the germline V gene are KGHSH and LQKENI. In DNA, the CDR3 is TGTGCCAGCTCACCGGCCCAGGGGGACCTCTATGGCTACACCTTC. Its protein is CASSPAQGDLYGYTF. Complete variable domain (other parts from reference TRBV18 and TRBJ1-2): NAGVMQNPRHLVRRRGQEARLRCSPMKGHSHVYWYRQLPEEGLKFMVYLQKENIIDESGMPKERFSAEFPKEGPSILRIQQVVRGDSAAYFCASSPAQGDLYGYTFGSGTRLTVV.

The chain has TRBV18 and TRBJ1-4; D ambiguous. The CDR3 runs 14 residues. V dropped 3 bases and J dropped 2 bases, with 7 bases sitting between them. Germline V gene data show CDR1 as KGHSH and CDR2 as LQKENI. The DNA of the CDR3 is TGTGCCAGCTCACCGGCCGCCACTAATGAAAAACTGTTTTTT. The encoded protein is CASSPAATNEKLFF.

The chain recombines TRBV7-8 with TRBJ1-1; D is uncertain. The CDR3 consists of 16 residues. CDR1 is SGHVS, CDR2 FQNEAQ, per germline. Trimming took off 5 bases at V and 0 bases at J, with 16 bases between the two ends. CDR3 coding DNA: TGTGCCAGCAGCAACGCGGCAGGAGGGATGAACACTGAAGCTTTCTTT. Its translation: CASSNAAGGMNTEAFF.

The chain's CDR3 is CASSPENIQYF. In nucleotides, the CDR3 is TGTGCCAGCTCACCCGAGAACATTCAGTACTTC. The chain uses TRBV18 and TRBJ2-4; D is uncertain. This CDR3 is built from 11 residues. Germline CDR1 and CDR2: KGHSH and LQKENI. The ends were cut back, 3 bases at V and 7 bases at J, with 4 bases in the middle.

The CDR3 sequence is CASSPTGANEKLFF. The CDR3 DNA follows: TGTGCCAGCAGTCCGACAGGGGCTAATGAAAAACTGTTTTTT. This chain links TRBV3-1 (or the pseudogene TRBV3-2) with TRBJ1-4; 8 nucleotides align to TRBD1. V was clipped by 6 bases and J by 3 bases; unmatched bases: 3. The germline CDR1 and CDR2 sequences are LGHDT and YNNKEL (reference sequence). CDR3 length: 14 amino acids.

This clone was seen a single time. The rearrangement links TRBV3-1 (or the pseudogene TRBV3-2) to TRBJ1-6; 10 bases align to TRBD1. Trimming took 4 bases from V and 7 from J; bases not matched to a gene: 4. In germline, CDR1 is LGHDT, CDR2 YNNKEL (reference sequence). CDR3 length: 15 amino acids. In DNA, the CDR3 is TGTGCCAGCAGCCTTGGACAGGGGGGAAATTCACCCCTCCACTTT. It yields the protein CASSLGQGGNSPLHF.

The V gene is TRBV10-3, the J gene TRBJ2-4; D not resolved. The CDR3 runs 17 residues. Germline V gene sequence: CDR1 ENHRY, CDR2 SYGVKD. The V and J ends lost 5 bases and 1 base respectively, with 18 bases between them. The CDR3 nucleotides are TGTGCCATCAGTCCACTCCCCGCAGCCGGGGCCAAAAACATTCAGTACTTC. Residues: CAISPLPAAGAKNIQYF.

The V and J genes are TRBV6-5 and TRBJ1-1, with D uncertain. Trimming removed 2 bases at V and 1 base at J, with 14 bases between. Germline V gives CDR1 MNHEY, CDR2 SVGAGI. The CDR3 length is 16 residues. The CDR3 is CASSYRMTGWNTEAFF. The DNA for the CDR3 is TGTGCCAGCAGTTACAGAATGACGGGGTGGAACACTGAAGCTTTCTTT.

This clone showed up just a few times. The CDR3 bases are TGTGCCAGCAGCGATGGACAGCCGAACACTGAAGCTTTCTTT. Residues: CASSDGQPNTEAFF. The rearrangement joins TRBV21-1 to TRBJ1-1; TRBD1, the D gene given by the table, was not confirmed from the DNA. TRBV21-1 is termed a pseudogene. The CDR3 covers 14 residues.

V is TRBV30 and J is TRBJ2-7; D is perhaps TRBD2 (6 bases). Germline values: CDR1 GTSNPN, CDR2 SVGIG (reference sequence). Trimming pared 3 bases from V and 7 bases from J, leaving 16 bases between. The length of the CDR3 is 13 residues. The CDR3 here is CAWRGWEAGEQYF. CDR3 nucleotides: TGTGCCTGGAGGGGTTGGGAGGCCGGTGAGCAGTACTTC.

This chain connects TRBV11-3 to TRBJ2-1, with 7 bases fitting TRBD2. The germline V gene encodes CDR1 SGHNT and CDR2 YENEEA. After removal of 1 base from V and 4 bases from J, the junction contained 1 base not matched to a gene. The CDR3 runs 14 residues. The CDR3 DNA reads as TGTGCCAGCAGCTTAGCGGGGGGTTACAATGAGCAGTTCTTC. Its protein product is CASSLAGGYNEQFF.

The rearrangement uses TRBV19 and TRBJ2-7; 11 nucleotides align to TRBD2. CDR1 is LNHDA and CDR2 is SQIVND in the germline V gene (reference sequence). The CDR3 consists of 12 residues. Trimming at V came to 10 bases and at J to 9 bases, leaving 8 bases not matched to a gene. CDR3 residues: CATTSGSSAQYF. In nucleotides, the CDR3 is TGTGCCACCACTAGCGGGAGTTCCGCGCAGTACTTC.

This chain connects TRBV5-5 to TRBJ1-2; 11 bases are shared with TRBD1. V lost 4 bases, J lost 7 bases, and 6 bases stayed unmatched. This CDR3 spans 14 amino acids. CDR1 SGHKS and CDR2 YYEKEE come from the germline V gene (reference sequence). CDR3 sequence (DNA): TGTGCCAGCAGCGCACCAGGGACAGGGGGTGGCTACACCTTC. Translating it yields CASSAPGTGGGYTF.

The V gene is TRBV6-5, the J gene TRBJ1-4; 7 positions agree with TRBD1. Trimming cost V 6 bases and J 4 bases; bases outside gene matches: 8. CDR3 size: 15 residues. The germline V gene encodes CDR1 MNHEY and CDR2 SVGAGI. The CDR3 here is CASSPRDSNNEKLFF. The CDR3 bases are TGTGCCAGCAGCCCCCGGGACAGCAATAATGAAAAACTGTTTTTT.

The chain links TRBV6-6 to TRBJ1-3; TRBD1 matches 12 bases. V lost 10 bases, J lost 7 bases, and 14 bases stayed unmatched. From germline, CDR1 is MNHNY and CDR2 SVGAGI (reference sequence). CDR3 size: 16 residues. CDR3 DNA sequence: TGTGCCACTAGGGACAGGGGGCTTTCGTCGGGGAACACCATATATTTT. Encoded protein: CATRDRGLSSGNTIYF.